This TCR beta chain is drawn from a study of blood T cell repertoires in COVID-19. About the research overall: From T cells, B-cell-depleted T cells, or PBMCs came the material, which was cDNA or gDNA.

The protocol was immunoSEQ multiplex PCR, while the TCRdb copy is restricted to in-frame clones and leaves out a portion. The sample has over 200,000 clones, roughly 85% seen once. The age range of participants was 18 to 89 years, with residence in around 22 US areas. Participant-reported clinical history was the basis for cohort assignment. CDR1 is SGHVS and CDR2 is FQNEAQ in the germline V gene. The CDR3 covers 15 residues. Unmatched junction bases numbered 9, after V lost 5 bases and J lost 3 bases. The receptor comes from a man in his forties or fifties who had recovered from COVID-19. The material sequenced was PBMCs or T cells enriched from blood (not recorded which). The chain employs TRBV7-8 and TRBJ2-7; 8 nucleotides line up with TRBD1. The CDR3 DNA reads TGTGCCAGCAGCCACCGGACAGGGTGGGACTACGAGCAGTACTTC. It translates to CASSHRTGWDYEQYF.